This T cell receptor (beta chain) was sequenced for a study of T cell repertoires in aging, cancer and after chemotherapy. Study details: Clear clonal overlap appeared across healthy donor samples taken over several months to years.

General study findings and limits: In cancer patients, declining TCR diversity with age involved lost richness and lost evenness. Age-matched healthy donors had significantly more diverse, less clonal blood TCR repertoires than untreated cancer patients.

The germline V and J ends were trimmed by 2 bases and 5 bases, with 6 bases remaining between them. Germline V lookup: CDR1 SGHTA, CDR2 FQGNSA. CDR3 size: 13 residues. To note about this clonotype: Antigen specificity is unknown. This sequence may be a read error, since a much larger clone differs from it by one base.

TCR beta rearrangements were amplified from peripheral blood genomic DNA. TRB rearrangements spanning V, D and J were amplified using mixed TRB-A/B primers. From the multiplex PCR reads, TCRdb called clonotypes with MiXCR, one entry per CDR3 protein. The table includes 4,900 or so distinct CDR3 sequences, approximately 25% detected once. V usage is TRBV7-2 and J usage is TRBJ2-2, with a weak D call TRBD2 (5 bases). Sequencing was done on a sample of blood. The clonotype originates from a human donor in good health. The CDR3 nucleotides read TGTGCCAGCAGCTTAAAGCGGACCGGGGAGCTGTTTTTT. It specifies CASSLKRTGELFF. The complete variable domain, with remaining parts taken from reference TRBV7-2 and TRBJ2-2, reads GAGVSQSPSNKVTEKGKDVELRCDPISGHTALYWYRQSLGQGLEFLIYFQGNSAPDKSGLPSDRFSAERTGGSVSTLTIQRTQQEDSAVYLCASSLKRTGELFFGEGSRLTVL.